The rows below give T cell receptor beta chains drawn from one sample of a study of shared clonotypes between healthy human individuals. The method was immunoSEQ multiplex PCR; TCRdb's version includes in-frame clones alone and lacks a portion of them. This sample has around 500,000 clones, with 70% to 80% found just once. The sample comprised PBMCs. These receptors were collected from a woman aged 40 to 50 in good health. Some clones in this sample may be carry-over from other donors' samples. CDR3s include the opening cysteine and the closing phenylalanine or tryptophan. A D gene is named only where the DNA matches it firmly. Expanded clones get a size class; other rows say once, few or many, or leave the size out.

v_call	d_call	j_call	clone_size	cdr3_nt	cdr3_aa
TRBV19	NA	TRBJ2-4	NA	TGTGCCAGTAGTGTGGGGGGTGGAAACATTCAGTACTTC	CASSVGGGNIQYF
TRBV7-9	NA	TRBJ2-7	NA	TGTGCCAGCAGCTCACAGGGATCCTACGAGCAGTACTTC	CASSSQGSYEQYF
TRBV7-6	NA	TRBJ2-7	NA	TGTGCCAGCAGCCTCTGGGGGCCAGACGGCTCCTACGAGCAGTACTTC	CASSLWGPDGSYEQYF
TRBV23-1	NA	TRBJ1-2	NA	TGCGCCAGCAGTCAATCAAGGACAGAGGTCTATGGCTACACCTTC	CASSQSRTEVYGYTF
TRBV5-1	TRBD1	TRBJ2-7	NA	TGCGCCAGCAGCCAACGACAGGGCACCTCCTACGAGCAGTACTTC	CASSQRQGTSYEQYF
TRBV9	TRBD2	TRBJ2-3	NA	TGTGCCAGCAGCGTCTCTAGCGGCGTAGATACGCAGTATTTT	CASSVSSGVDTQYF
TRBV7-9	NA	TRBJ2-1	NA	TGTGCCAGCAGCTTAGGCCGGGGTCGATACAATGAGCAGTTCTTC	CASSLGRGRYNEQFF
TRBV7-9	NA	TRBJ2-4	NA	TGTGCCAGCAGCTTAGGGCGAGGGACGGGAAACATTCAGTACTTC	CASSLGRGTGNIQYF
TRBV2	NA	TRBJ2-1	NA	TGTGCCAGCAGTAAGGGGACGTCTGTGTGGGAGCAGTTCTTC	CASSKGTSVWEQFF
TRBV18	NA	TRBJ1-1	NA	TGTGCCAGCTCATCCCAAGCAGCATGGAACACTGAAGCTTTCTTT	CASSSQAAWNTEAFF
TRBV4-2	NA	TRBJ2-3	NA	TGTGCCAGCAGCCTGGGCTTTGGGGATACGCAGTATTTT	CASSLGFGDTQYF
TRBV7-3	NA	TRBJ2-3	many	TGTGCCAGCAGCCCCGGTACCTCCCGGGCAGATACGCAGTATTTT	CASSPGTSRADTQYF
TRBV27	TRBD1	TRBJ1-1	once	TGTGCCAGCAGTTTATGGGGGAGGACAGGGAGGTCTGAAGCTTTCTTT	CASSLWGRTGRSEAFF
TRBV7-9	TRBD2	TRBJ2-3	NA	TGTGCCAGCAGCCCCGCGCCGGGACTAGCGGGAGTCGCAGATACGCAGTATTTT	CASSPAPGLAGVADTQYF
TRBV10-3	NA	TRBJ1-4	NA	TGTGCCATCAGTGGTCCGACAGGCCCAAATGAAGAACTGTTTTTT	CAISGPTGPNEELFF
TRBV30	TRBD1	TRBJ1-1	NA	TGTGCCTGGAGGGGCACTGGACAGGGCTATAACACTGAAGCTTTCTTT	CAWRGTGQGYNTEAFF
TRBV7-2	NA	TRBJ2-6	NA	TGTGCCAGCAGCGCCGCCCCCCACTCTGGGGCCAACGTCCTGACTTTC	CASSAAPHSGANVLTF
TRBV5-1	TRBD1	TRBJ1-3	NA	TGCGCCAGCAGCGAGACAGGGATTAGGTTTGGAAACACCATATATTTT	CASSETGIRFGNTIYF
TRBV4-3	TRBD1	TRBJ1-1	few	TGCGCCAGCAGCCGCAGACAGGGGGCTCGAGGTGAAGCTTTCTTT	CASSRRQGARGEAFF
TRBV4-1	NA	TRBJ1-5	NA	TGCGCCAGCAGCCAAGAGGCAGGGGTGAATCAGCCCCAGCATTTT	CASSQEAGVNQPQHF
TRBV6-1	TRBD2	TRBJ2-3	NA	TGTGCCAGCAGTGCGGGACTAGCGGGACCTGATACGCAGTATTTT	CASSAGLAGPDTQYF
TRBV5-6	TRBD2	TRBJ2-7	many	TGTGCCAGCAGCTTGGTAAGGCTAGCGGAGCCCTACGAGCAGTACTTC	CASSLVRLAEPYEQYF
TRBV5-5	NA	TRBJ2-7	few	TGTGCCAGCAGCTTGCCTAACACCTACGAGCAGTACTTC	CASSLPNTYEQYF
TRBV6-5	NA	TRBJ2-3	NA	TGTGCCAGCAGAAATTCAGGGGAATGGGATACGCAGTATTTT	CASRNSGEWDTQYF
TRBV5-1	NA	TRBJ1-4	few	TGCGCCAGCAGCTTGGCGGGAGGGAGGGCTGAAAAACTGTTTTTT	CASSLAGGRAEKLFF
TRBV4-1	NA	TRBJ2-2	NA	TGCGCCAGCAGCCAAGACCCGCCTCCAGGGATTATCGGGGAGCTGTTTTTT	CASSQDPPPGIIGELFF
TRBV7-7	TRBD2	TRBJ2-1	NA	TGTGCCAGCAGCTTAGGTAGCGGGAGCGTAGATGAGCAGTTCTTC	CASSLGSGSVDEQFF
TRBV9	NA	TRBJ1-2	NA	TGTGCCAGCAGCGTTTCATCAGGGAACTATGGCTACACCTTC	CASSVSSGNYGYTF
TRBV5-1	NA	TRBJ1-1	NA	TGCGCCAGCAGCTTTACCCAGGGCATAACTGAAGCTTTCTTT	CASSFTQGITEAFF
TRBV10-2	NA	TRBJ2-1	once	TGCGCCAGCAGTCCGGACGGGACCTACAATGAGCAGTTCTTC	CASSPDGTYNEQFF
TRBV6-5	NA	TRBJ2-3	NA	TGTGCCAGCAGAAAAACTAGCACAGATACGCAGTATTTT	CASRKTSTDTQYF
TRBV15	NA	TRBJ2-7	once	TGTGCCACCAGCAGAGGTGGTGACTCCTACGAGCAGTACTTC	CATSRGGDSYEQYF
TRBV5-1	NA	TRBJ2-5	NA	TGCGCCAGCAGCTTGGCCAGGATAAGCCAAGAGACCCAGTACTTC	CASSLARISQETQYF
TRBV6-6	TRBD2	TRBJ2-3	once	TGTGCCAGCGGCGGGACTAACACAGATACGCAGTATTTT	CASGGTNTDTQYF
TRBV7-7	NA	TRBJ2-5	once	TGTGCCAGCAGCGTTCTACAGGGGGGGGAGACCCAGTACTTC	CASSVLQGGETQYF
TRBV15	TRBD1	TRBJ2-1	NA	TGTGCCACCAGCAGAGGCAGGGGGTACAATGAGCAGTTCTTC	CATSRGRGYNEQFF
TRBV11-1	TRBD1	TRBJ2-5	NA	TGTGCCAGCAGCCTAATGACAGGGGCGCAAGAGACCCAGTACTTC	CASSLMTGAQETQYF
TRBV5-6	TRBD2	TRBJ2-1	NA	TGTGCCAGCAGCTTGACTGGACTAGTTGGTGGGTACAATGAGCAGTTCTTC	CASSLTGLVGGYNEQFF
TRBV27	TRBD2	TRBJ2-7	NA	TGTGCCAGCAGTTTATCGTTAGCGGGCGCCTACGAGCAGTACTTC	CASSLSLAGAYEQYF